This T cell receptor (beta chain) was recorded in a study of blood T cell repertoires in COVID-19 (dated by TCRdb to about 2020). Describing the broader study: The collaborator samples originated in the United States, Italy and Spain and spanned the acute and convalescent phases of COVID-19. The material from the prospective study consisted of cDNA or gDNA derived from T cells, B-cell-depleted T cells, or PBMCs. Deeply sampled blood TCRbeta repertoires from subjects exposed to, actively infected with, or recovered from COVID-19 were included in the dataset. The repertoires were released in a freely available public database meant as a resource for research on the immune response to SARS-CoV-2. Samples came from the ongoing ImmuneRACE study (first 160 participants) plus 1,254 subjects from 6 global collaborators. The sample metadata nearly always contained a de-identified subject ID, COVID-19 status, age in years and sex. HLA class I and class II types, where available, came from metadata supplied by the sample provider rather than from assay-based typing. What the research found in general, with its limitations: The amount of clinical and demographic metadata varied by source and participant and was provided uncurated.

In its sample, this clone comes out as medium-sized (0.01 to 0.1%). Its antigen is unknown. Qualities for individual bases were not recorded, and no much larger clone is one base off. Each collaborating institution followed its own protocols to collect whole blood in K2EDTA tubes. Collaborator samples were shipped for TCRbeta analysis as frozen whole blood, isolated PBMCs, or DNA extracted from either sample type. TCRbeta CDR3 regions were amplified from genomic DNA by means of the immunoSEQ Assay, a bias-controlled multiplex PCR. For the original study's pipeline: Nucleated cell counts per sample were estimated from amplification of reference gene primers within the assay. To quantify the absolute abundance of each unique TCRbeta CDR3 rearrangement, sequence reads were collapsed and filtered. For each sample, productive Simpson clonality was calculated by taking the square root of Simpson's diversity index across productive rearrangements. TCRdb's version of the immuneACCESS table is confined to in-frame rearrangements and falls short of the full clone set. An unresolved V gene accounts for under half of the shortfall where checked; the remainder is of unknown origin. That table furnishes V, J and clone size, whereas the DNA furnished D and trimming. The sample table shows some 250,000 clones, and 80% to 85% are seen once. The ten largest make up roughly 12% of the sample.

At the junction V is shortened by 5 bases and J by 0 bases; bases outside the gene matches: 7. In the germline V gene, CDR1 corresponds to SGHTA and CDR2 to FQGNSA. The CDR3 covers 15 residues, taking in both the cysteine and the phenylalanine. The only DNA kept is the CDR3, 45 bases in frame from the first base. Sequenced input: peripheral blood. This chain joins TRBV7-2 to TRBJ2-7, with 7 bases in between that match TRBD2. The clonotype originates from a woman aged 60-75 years with active or convalescent COVID-19. The DNA sequence is TGTGCCAGCAGCAAGGTGATAGCGGGCTCCTACGAGCAGTACTTC. It translates as CASSKVIAGSYEQYF.